This TCR beta chain originates from a study of cytomegalovirus exposure and HLA in healthy donors. Whole-study results and caveats: TCR beta chains associated with HLA were, in a later analysis, more clonally expanded than equally common others. What was likely a sequencing artifact was a cluster of highly shared sequence variants.

As to this clone: The antigen remains undetermined.

The primer mix had 60 Vbeta and 13 Jbeta primers. The assay was immunoSEQ multiplex PCR, and TCRdb's table has in-frame clones only and misses some. There are 95,000 to 150,000 clones in the sample; approximately 70% occur only once, and 1.5% lies in the top ten. The V end was cut by 8 bases, the J end by 5 bases, with 16 bases between. There are 13 residues in the CDR3. From germline, CDR1 is GTSNPN and CDR2 SVGIG (reference sequence). The rearrangement joins TRBV30 to TRBJ1-3, with no clear D. This TCR came from a man between 18 and 29 years old in good health and CMV-seronegative. Sequenced sample: PBMCs. The CDR3 loop is CASGSGGRNTIYF. The CDR3 DNA reads TGTGCCAGTGGGTCTGGAGGCAGAAACACCATATATTTT.